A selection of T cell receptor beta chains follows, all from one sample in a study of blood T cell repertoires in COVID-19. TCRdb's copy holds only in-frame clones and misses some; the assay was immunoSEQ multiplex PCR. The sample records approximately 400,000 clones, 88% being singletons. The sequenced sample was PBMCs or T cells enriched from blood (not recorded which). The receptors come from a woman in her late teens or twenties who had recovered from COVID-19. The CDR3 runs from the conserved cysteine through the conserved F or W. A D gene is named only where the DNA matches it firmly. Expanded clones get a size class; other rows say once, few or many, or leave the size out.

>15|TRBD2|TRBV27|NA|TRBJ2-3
TGTGCCAGCAGTTCCCCTAGCGGGGTGGAGGATACGCAGTATTTT
CASSSPSGVEDTQYF
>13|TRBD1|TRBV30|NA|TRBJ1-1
TGTGCCTGGAGAGGTCAGGGGGACACTGAAGCTTTCTTT
CAWRGQGDTEAFF
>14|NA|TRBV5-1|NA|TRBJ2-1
TGCGCCAGCAGCCGCGGTAAGTCCTACAATGAGCAGTTCTTC
CASSRGKSYNEQFF
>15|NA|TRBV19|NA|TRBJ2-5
TGTGCCAGTAGTATTCTCCCGGCAGGGCCCCAGACCCAGTACTTC
CASSILPAGPQTQYF
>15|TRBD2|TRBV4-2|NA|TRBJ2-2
TGTGCCAGCAGCCAAGATAGCGGGGGGGCCGGGGAGCTGTTTTTT
CASSQDSGGAGELFF
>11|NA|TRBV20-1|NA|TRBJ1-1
TGCAGTGCTAGGCACAGGATTGAAGCTTTCTTT
CSARHRIEAFF
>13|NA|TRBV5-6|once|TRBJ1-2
TGTGCCAGCAGCTTCCCAGGGGACTATGGCTACACCTTC
CASSFPGDYGYTF
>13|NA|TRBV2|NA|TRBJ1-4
TGTGCCAGCAGGTCCACGGTTAATGAAAAACTGTTTTTT
CASRSTVNEKLFF
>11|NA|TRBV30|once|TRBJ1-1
TGTGCCTGGAGTGACCGGGTTGAAGCTTTCTTT
CAWSDRVEAFF
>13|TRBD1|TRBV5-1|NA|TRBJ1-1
TGCGCCAGCAGCCAAGGGACAGCCTTTGGAGCTTTCTTT
CASSQGTAFGAFF
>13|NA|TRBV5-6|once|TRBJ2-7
TGTGCCAGCAGCCATGACAGCACCTACGAGCAGTACTTC
CASSHDSTYEQYF
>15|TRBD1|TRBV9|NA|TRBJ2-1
TGTGCCAGCAGCGCCAGACACGGGACAGACAATGAGCAGTTCTTC
CASSARHGTDNEQFF
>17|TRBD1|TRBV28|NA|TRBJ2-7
TGTGCCAGCAGTTTAAGGTACCCCGGACAGGGCCCCTACGAGCAGTACTTC
CASSLRYPGQGPYEQYF
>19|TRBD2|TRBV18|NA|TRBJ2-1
TGTGCCAGCTCACTCTCGGCACTAGCGGGGCGAAGCTCCTACAATGAGCAGTTCTTC
CASSLSALAGRSSYNEQFF
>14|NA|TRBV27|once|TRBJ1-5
TGTGCCAGCAGTTTTTCCGGGGGCAATCAGCCCCAGCATTTT
CASSFSGGNQPQHF
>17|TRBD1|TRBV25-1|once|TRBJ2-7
TGTGCCAGCAGTGATGTCCCCTGGGACAGGGACCCCTACGAGCAGTACTTC
CASSDVPWDRDPYEQYF
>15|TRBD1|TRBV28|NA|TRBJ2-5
TGTGCCAGCAGCCCAGACAGGGGGAGGGGAGAGACCCAGTACTTC
CASSPDRGRGETQYF
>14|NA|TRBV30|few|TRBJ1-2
TGTGCCTGGAGGCCCCGCAGGGGCTCTGATGGCTACACCTTC
CAWRPRRGSDGYTF
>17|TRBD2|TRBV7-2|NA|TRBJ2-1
TGTGCCAGCAGCGTGACCATAGCGGGGGGGCCCTACAATGAGCAGTTCTTC
CASSVTIAGGPYNEQFF
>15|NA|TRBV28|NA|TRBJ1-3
TGTGCCAGCAGTAGAATGACAGGCTCTGGAAACACCATATATTTT
CASSRMTGSGNTIYF
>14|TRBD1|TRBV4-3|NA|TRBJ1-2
TGCGCCAGCAGCCAGGACAGGGGGTGGGATGGCTACACCTTC
CASSQDRGWDGYTF
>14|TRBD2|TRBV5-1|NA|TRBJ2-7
TGCGCCAGCAGCTTGGGACTAGCTCCCGACGAGCAGTACTTC
CASSLGLAPDEQYF
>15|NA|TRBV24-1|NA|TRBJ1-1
TGTGCCACCAGTGTCGGCGTAGGACAAAACGGTAAAGCTTTCTTT
CATSVGVGQNGKAFF
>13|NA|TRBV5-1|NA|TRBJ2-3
TGCGCCAGCAGCTTGCCAAGCACAGATACGCAGTATTTT
CASSLPSTDTQYF
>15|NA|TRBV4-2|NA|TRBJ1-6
TGTGCCAGCAGCCAAGATATCAGGGGCGGATCACCCCTCCACTTT
CASSQDIRGGSPLHF
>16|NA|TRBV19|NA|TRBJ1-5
TGTGCCAGTAGTATAGGCACACCTTATAGCAATCAGCCCCAGCATTTT
CASSIGTPYSNQPQHF
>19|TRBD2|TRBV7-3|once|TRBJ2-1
TGTGCCAGCAGCCCGGGGCCGTGGAAGCGGGGGTTCTCCGGAAATGAGCAGTTCTTC
CASSPGPWKRGFSGNEQFF
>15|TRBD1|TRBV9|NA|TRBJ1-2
TGTGCCAGCAGCACAGGACAGGGGCAAAACTATGGCTACACCTTC
CASSTGQGQNYGYTF
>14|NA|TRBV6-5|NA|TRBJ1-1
TGTGCCAGCAGTACGGACAGTCTGAACACTGAAGCTTTCTTT
CASSTDSLNTEAFF
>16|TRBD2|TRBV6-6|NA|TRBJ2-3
TGTGCCAGTTTGCGGGGGGTGGTTACAAGCACAGATACGCAGTATTTT
CASLRGVVTSTDTQYF
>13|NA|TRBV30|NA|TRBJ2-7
TGTGCCTGGAGTGTGGACAACACCTACGAGCAGTACTTC
CAWSVDNTYEQYF
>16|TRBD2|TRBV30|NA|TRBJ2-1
TGTGCCTGGAGTGCACATAGCGGGGGGGCCTTAAGTGAGCAGTTCTTC
CAWSAHSGGALSEQFF
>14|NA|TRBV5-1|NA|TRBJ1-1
TGCGCCAGCAGCCCTTGGGGGGAGTACACTGAAGCTTTCTTT
CASSPWGEYTEAFF
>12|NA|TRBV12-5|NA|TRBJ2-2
TGTGCTAGTGGTTTGATGGCAGGGGAGCTGTTTTTT
CASGLMAGELFF
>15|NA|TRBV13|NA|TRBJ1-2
TGTGCCAGCAGCTTAAGAAGACAGGTGTCTTATGGCTACACCTTC
CASSLRRQVSYGYTF
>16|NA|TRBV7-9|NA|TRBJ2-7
TGTGCCAGCAGCTTCCCAGGGGACGTACCCGGACACGAGCAGTACTTC
CASSFPGDVPGHEQYF
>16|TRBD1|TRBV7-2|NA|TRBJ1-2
TGTGCCAGCAGCTTAGTAGTAGGACAGGGACGATATGGCTACACCTTC
CASSLVVGQGRYGYTF
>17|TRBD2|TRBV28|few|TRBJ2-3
TGTGCCAGCAGTTTTCTAGCGGGGGGGCGTTTGGCAGATACGCAGTATTTT
CASSFLAGGRLADTQYF
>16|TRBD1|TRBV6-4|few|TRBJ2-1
TGTGCCAGCGGGATCAACCCGGGACAGGGTCCCAATGAGCAGTTCTTC
CASGINPGQGPNEQFF
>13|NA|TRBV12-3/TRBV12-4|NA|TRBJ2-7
TGTGCCAGCAGTTTAGGCCTCACCAGAGAGCAGTACTTC
CASSLGLTREQYF
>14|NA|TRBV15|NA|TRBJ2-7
TGTGCCACCAGCAGAGGGAAGGGGTCCTACGAGCAGTACTTC
CATSRGKGSYEQYF
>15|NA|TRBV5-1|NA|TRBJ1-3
TGCGCCAGCAGCGAGGGGGTTATCTCTGGAAACACCATATATTTT
CASSEGVISGNTIYF
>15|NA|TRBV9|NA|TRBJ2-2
TGTGCCAGCAGCACGATGACAGTTAACACCGGGGAGCTGTTTTTT
CASSTMTVNTGELFF
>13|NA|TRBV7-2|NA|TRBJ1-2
TGTGCCAGCAGCTTAAGACAGGTCTATGGCTACACCTTC
CASSLRQVYGYTF
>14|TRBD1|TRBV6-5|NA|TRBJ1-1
TGTGCCAGCAGATCTGGGACAGAGAACACTGAAGCTTTCTTT
CASRSGTENTEAFF
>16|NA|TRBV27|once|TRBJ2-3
TGTGCCAGCAGCCGCAACGGGGTCGGTAGCACAGATACGCAGTATTTT
CASSRNGVGSTDTQYF
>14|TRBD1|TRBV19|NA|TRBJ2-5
TGTGCCAGTAGTATCCCGGACAGGGAGGAGACCCAGTACTTC
CASSIPDREETQYF
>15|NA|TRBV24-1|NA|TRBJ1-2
TGTGCCACCAGTGATGCCCAGGGTTTTTACTATGGCTACACCTTC
CATSDAQGFYYGYTF
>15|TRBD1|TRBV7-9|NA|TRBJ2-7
TGTGCCAGCAGCCCTCGGACAGGGGCTAACTACGAGCAGTACTTC
CASSPRTGANYEQYF
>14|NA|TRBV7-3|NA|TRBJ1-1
TGTGCCAGCAGCGAACAGGGTCGGCACACTGAAGCTTTCTTT
CASSEQGRHTEAFF
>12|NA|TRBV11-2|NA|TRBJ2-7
TGTGCCAGCAGCCTAAACAGCTACGAGCAGTACTTC
CASSLNSYEQYF
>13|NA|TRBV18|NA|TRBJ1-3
TGTGCCAGCTCACCAGAAGGGGTAAACACCATATATTTT
CASSPEGVNTIYF